This TCR beta chain appears in the sequencing data of a study of T cell responses to AZD1222 COVID-19 vaccine. Notes on this clone: Its target is not known.

It was second doses at about 4 or about 12 weeks that were pooled. Study-wide results and limits: Spike-specific TCR breadth and depth grew following two AZD1222 doses. Researchers took repertoire samples only after the peak T cell response had come. Among those given AZD1222, only five to seven were seropositive at baseline.

Libraries were prepared by immunoSEQ multiplex PCR; TCRdb keeps only in-frame clonotypes and omits some of them. The sample lists roughly 150,000 clones, roughly nine tenths occurring once. This CDR3 has 14 residues. The ends lost 2 bases at V and 6 bases at J; junction bases unmatched: 1. Germline V lookup: CDR1 SNHLY, CDR2 FYNNEI. This chain links TRBV2 with TRBJ2-1; 10 bases are shared with TRBD1. The input for sequencing was peripheral blood, taken 28 days after the second AZD1222 dose. The sequence was collected from an adult who received the AZD1222 COVID-19 vaccine. DNA for the CDR3: TGTGCCAGCAGTGAACGACAGGGGGCCAATGAGCAGTTCTTC. Protein: CASSERQGANEQFF. The full variable domain, completed using reference TRBV2 and TRBJ2-1, is EPEVTQTPSHQVTQMGQEVILRCVPISNHLYFYWYRQILGQKVEFLVSFYNNEISEKSEIFDDQFSVERPDGSNFTLKIRSTKLEDSAMYFCASSERQGANEQFFGPGTRLTVL.